The rows below give T cell receptor beta chains drawn from one sample of a study of blood T cell repertoires in COVID-19. Method: immunoSEQ multiplex PCR; TCRdb's copy keeps in-frame clones and lacks some. The sample yields roughly 92,000 clones, 90% seen once. Source material: peripheral blood. The source is a man aged 45-65 years with acute or convalescent COVID-19. CDR3s include the opening cysteine and the closing phenylalanine or tryptophan. Each record gives: clone size, J gene, D gene, V gene, CDR3 protein, CDR3 DNA. D genes are given only for firm matches. For some rows the clone size is stated as once, few or many, or as a class when expanded; others skip it.

clone size: NA
J gene: TRBJ2-4
D gene: NA
V gene: TRBV2
CDR3 protein: CASSVILALNNIQYF
CDR3 DNA: TGTGCCAGCAGTGTAATCCTAGCCCTGAACAACATTCAGTACTTC

clone size: few
J gene: TRBJ2-4
D gene: NA
V gene: TRBV7-8
CDR3 protein: CASSYTGPAKNIQYF
CDR3 DNA: TGTGCCAGCAGCTACACAGGACCAGCCAAAAACATTCAGTACTTC

clone size: NA
J gene: TRBJ1-3
D gene: NA
V gene: TRBV5-1
CDR3 protein: CASSFSVSGNTIYF
CDR3 DNA: TGCGCCAGCAGCTTTTCCGTTTCTGGAAACACCATATATTTT

clone size: NA
J gene: TRBJ2-7
D gene: NA
V gene: TRBV7-9
CDR3 protein: CASSFPPPSGITYEQYF
CDR3 DNA: TGTGCCAGCAGCTTTCCCCCTCCCTCAGGGATTACCTACGAGCAGTACTTC

clone size: NA
J gene: TRBJ2-3
D gene: TRBD1
V gene: TRBV19
CDR3 protein: CASSITGADTQYF
CDR3 DNA: TGTGCCAGTAGTATTACAGGGGCAGATACGCAGTATTTT

clone size: NA
J gene: TRBJ2-7
D gene: NA
V gene: TRBV6-5
CDR3 protein: CASSYVSAPSSYEQYF
CDR3 DNA: TGTGCCAGCAGTTACGTGAGCGCCCCGAGCTCCTACGAGCAGTACTTC

clone size: NA
J gene: TRBJ2-1
D gene: NA
V gene: TRBV29-1
CDR3 protein: CSVGRDAYNEQFF
CDR3 DNA: TGCAGCGTTGGGCGGGACGCCTACAATGAGCAGTTCTTC

clone size: NA
J gene: TRBJ1-2
D gene: TRBD1
V gene: TRBV29-1
CDR3 protein: CSVDASEAGGVYGYTF
CDR3 DNA: TGCAGCGTTGATGCCTCCGAAGCAGGGGGAGTCTATGGCTACACCTTC

clone size: NA
J gene: TRBJ1-1
D gene: NA
V gene: TRBV5-5
CDR3 protein: CASSLVQGTVAAFF
CDR3 DNA: TGTGCCAGCAGCTTGGTCCAGGGGACGGTGGCAGCTTTCTTT

clone size: NA
J gene: TRBJ1-3
D gene: NA
V gene: TRBV30
CDR3 protein: CAWSNGFITGNTIYF
CDR3 DNA: TGTGCCTGGAGTAACGGGTTTATTACTGGAAACACCATATATTTT

clone size: NA
J gene: TRBJ1-4
D gene: NA
V gene: TRBV2
CDR3 protein: CASSDGGAGEKLFF
CDR3 DNA: TGTGCCAGCAGTGATGGGGGGGCAGGTGAAAAACTGTTTTTT

clone size: NA
J gene: TRBJ1-3
D gene: NA
V gene: TRBV9
CDR3 protein: CASSVGSGANSGNTIYF
CDR3 DNA: TGTGCCAGCAGCGTAGGATCAGGGGCGAACTCTGGAAACACCATATATTTT

clone size: NA
J gene: TRBJ1-2
D gene: TRBD1
V gene: TRBV4-3
CDR3 protein: CASSQGNRGYGYTF
CDR3 DNA: TGCGCCAGCAGCCAAGGGAACAGGGGTTATGGCTACACCTTC

clone size: NA
J gene: TRBJ1-5
D gene: NA
V gene: TRBV19
CDR3 protein: CASSIDLGVVSNQPQHF
CDR3 DNA: TGTGCCAGTAGTATAGATCTCGGGGTTGTAAGCAATCAGCCCCAGCATTTT

clone size: NA
J gene: TRBJ2-1
D gene: NA
V gene: TRBV12-3/TRBV12-4
CDR3 protein: CASSPGLYNEQFF
CDR3 DNA: TGTGCCAGCAGTCCCGGACTTTACAATGAGCAGTTCTTC

clone size: once
J gene: TRBJ2-6
D gene: NA
V gene: TRBV4-1
CDR3 protein: CASSSRPSGANVLTF
CDR3 DNA: TGCGCCAGCAGCTCGCGTCCCTCTGGGGCCAACGTCCTGACTTTC

clone size: once
J gene: TRBJ2-3
D gene: TRBD2
V gene: TRBV10-3
CDR3 protein: CAISERPSGSVDTQYF
CDR3 DNA: TGTGCCATCAGTGAGCGTCCTAGCGGGAGCGTAGATACGCAGTATTTT

clone size: NA
J gene: TRBJ2-1
D gene: NA
V gene: TRBV9
CDR3 protein: CASSVDRSSYNEQFF
CDR3 DNA: TGTGCCAGCAGCGTAGACCGGAGCTCCTACAATGAGCAGTTCTTC

clone size: NA
J gene: TRBJ1-2
D gene: NA
V gene: TRBV5-6
CDR3 protein: CASSPGRGNDYGYTF
CDR3 DNA: TGTGCCAGCAGCCCTGGGAGGGGCAATGACTATGGCTACACCTTC

clone size: NA
J gene: TRBJ1-2
D gene: NA
V gene: TRBV19
CDR3 protein: CASSLLDRYGYTF
CDR3 DNA: TGTGCCAGTAGTCTCCTGGACAGATATGGCTACACCTTC

clone size: NA
J gene: TRBJ2-5
D gene: NA
V gene: TRBV14
CDR3 protein: CASSRWDNQETQYF
CDR3 DNA: TGTGCCAGCAGCCGTTGGGACAACCAAGAGACCCAGTACTTC

clone size: NA
J gene: TRBJ2-1
D gene: TRBD2
V gene: TRBV27
CDR3 protein: CASSLWSGSSNEQFF
CDR3 DNA: TGTGCCAGCAGTTTGTGGAGCGGGAGTTCCAATGAGCAGTTCTTC

clone size: NA
J gene: TRBJ2-7
D gene: TRBD1
V gene: TRBV4-1
CDR3 protein: CASSPSGTGGYEQYF
CDR3 DNA: TGCGCCAGCAGCCCGAGCGGGACAGGGGGGTACGAGCAGTACTTC

clone size: NA
J gene: TRBJ1-1
D gene: NA
V gene: TRBV30
CDR3 protein: CAWGWGGTEAFF
CDR3 DNA: TGTGCCTGGGGCTGGGGGGGCACTGAAGCTTTCTTT

clone size: NA
J gene: TRBJ2-7
D gene: TRBD2
V gene: TRBV27
CDR3 protein: CASSFGTSTYEQYF
CDR3 DNA: TGTGCCAGCAGTTTTGGGACTAGTACCTACGAGCAGTACTTC

clone size: once
J gene: TRBJ1-6
D gene: TRBD1
V gene: TRBV2
CDR3 protein: CATRTGGRSYNSPLHF
CDR3 DNA: TGTGCCACCAGGACAGGGGGCCGGTCCTATAATTCACCCCTCCACTTT

clone size: once
J gene: TRBJ1-1
D gene: NA
V gene: TRBV11-3
CDR3 protein: CASSPRAGWILNTEAFF
CDR3 DNA: TGTGCCAGCAGCCCTCGCGCAGGGTGGATTCTGAACACTGAAGCTTTCTTT

clone size: NA
J gene: TRBJ1-4
D gene: NA
V gene: TRBV29-1
CDR3 protein: CSVFTKESPEKLFF
CDR3 DNA: TGCAGCGTTTTTACCAAAGAGAGCCCTGAAAAACTGTTTTTT

clone size: NA
J gene: TRBJ1-2
D gene: TRBD1
V gene: TRBV9
CDR3 protein: CASSLHEGAGYGYTF
CDR3 DNA: TGTGCCAGCAGCCTGCATGAGGGGGCAGGCTATGGCTACACCTTC

clone size: NA
J gene: TRBJ2-7
D gene: TRBD1
V gene: TRBV3-1/TRBV3-2
CDR3 protein: CASSQGGRDRDYEQYF
CDR3 DNA: TGTGCCAGCAGCCAGGGGGGTCGGGACAGGGATTACGAGCAGTACTTC

clone size: NA
J gene: TRBJ1-5
D gene: TRBD1
V gene: TRBV19
CDR3 protein: CASSRDRGVQPQHF
CDR3 DNA: TGTGCCAGTAGTAGGGACAGGGGGGTCCAGCCCCAGCATTTT

clone size: once
J gene: TRBJ2-7
D gene: NA
V gene: TRBV6-2/TRBV6-3
CDR3 protein: CASSYQREQYF
CDR3 DNA: TGTGCCAGCAGTTATCAGAGGGAGCAGTACTTC

clone size: NA
J gene: TRBJ1-4
D gene: NA
V gene: TRBV6-5
CDR3 protein: CASSMSWGGVEKLFF
CDR3 DNA: TGTGCCAGCAGCATGTCGTGGGGCGGGGTCGAAAAACTGTTTTTT

clone size: NA
J gene: TRBJ2-5
D gene: NA
V gene: TRBV5-1
CDR3 protein: CASSLEVGPETQYF
CDR3 DNA: TGCGCCAGCAGCTTGGAGGTGGGGCCGGAGACCCAGTACTTC

clone size: NA
J gene: TRBJ2-7
D gene: TRBD2
V gene: TRBV19
CDR3 protein: CMLLAGGLDEQYF
CDR3 DNA: TGTATGTTACTAGCGGGAGGTCTGGACGAGCAGTACTTC

clone size: NA
J gene: TRBJ2-5
D gene: TRBD2
V gene: TRBV9
CDR3 protein: CASSVAAGGRETQYF
CDR3 DNA: TGTGCCAGCAGCGTAGCGGCGGGAGGTCGAGAGACCCAGTACTTC

clone size: NA
J gene: TRBJ1-3
D gene: NA
V gene: TRBV15
CDR3 protein: CATSTQGSHSGNTIYF
CDR3 DNA: TGTGCCACCAGCACGCAGGGGAGCCACTCTGGAAACACCATATATTTT

clone size: NA
J gene: TRBJ2-1
D gene: TRBD1
V gene: TRBV6-5
CDR3 protein: CASSIDRGPYNEQFF
CDR3 DNA: TGTGCCAGCAGTATTGACAGGGGGCCCTACAATGAGCAGTTCTTC

clone size: once
J gene: TRBJ2-7
D gene: NA
V gene: TRBV19
CDR3 protein: CASSVTGPPYEQYF
CDR3 DNA: TGTGCCAGTAGTGTAACAGGTCCCCCCTACGAGCAGTACTTC

clone size: few
J gene: TRBJ2-7
D gene: TRBD1
V gene: TRBV7-2
CDR3 protein: CASSRGGTGGIHEQYF
CDR3 DNA: TGTGCCAGCAGCCGTGGGGGGACAGGGGGCATCCACGAGCAGTACTTC

clone size: NA
J gene: TRBJ2-5
D gene: TRBD1
V gene: TRBV30
CDR3 protein: CAWDRGFQETQYF
CDR3 DNA: TGTGCCTGGGACAGGGGCTTCCAAGAGACCCAGTACTTC

clone size: NA
J gene: TRBJ1-1
D gene: NA
V gene: TRBV5-5
CDR3 protein: CASSLVRVGTEAFF
CDR3 DNA: TGTGCCAGCAGCTTGGTCAGGGTGGGGACTGAAGCTTTCTTT

clone size: NA
J gene: TRBJ2-5
D gene: NA
V gene: TRBV21-1
CDR3 protein: CASGGRQETQYF
CDR3 DNA: TGTGCCAGCGGCGGGAGGCAAGAGACCCAGTACTTC

clone size: NA
J gene: TRBJ2-1
D gene: NA
V gene: TRBV6-6
CDR3 protein: CASMTGTFNEQFF
CDR3 DNA: TGTGCCAGCATGACGGGGACTTTCAATGAGCAGTTCTTC

clone size: NA
J gene: TRBJ2-3
D gene: TRBD1
V gene: TRBV15
CDR3 protein: CATSRVQGRTDTQYF
CDR3 DNA: TGTGCCACCAGCAGAGTACAGGGGAGAACAGATACGCAGTATTTT

clone size: NA
J gene: TRBJ1-3
D gene: TRBD1
V gene: TRBV24-1
CDR3 protein: CATSETTGSSGNTIYF
CDR3 DNA: TGTGCCACCAGTGAGACGACAGGGAGCTCTGGAAACACCATATATTTT

clone size: NA
J gene: TRBJ2-1
D gene: NA
V gene: TRBV30
CDR3 protein: CAWTQTNEQFF
CDR3 DNA: TGTGCCTGGACACAGACCAATGAGCAGTTCTTC

clone size: NA
J gene: TRBJ2-7
D gene: TRBD2
V gene: TRBV2
CDR3 protein: CASRDSGLAGGVDEQYF
CDR3 DNA: TGTGCCAGCAGAGACTCCGGGCTAGCGGGAGGGGTTGACGAGCAGTACTTC

clone size: NA
J gene: TRBJ2-1
D gene: TRBD1
V gene: TRBV12-3/TRBV12-4
CDR3 protein: CASSRDRGQSQFF
CDR3 DNA: TGTGCCAGCAGTCGGGACAGGGGACAATCGCAGTTCTTC

clone size: NA
J gene: TRBJ1-5
D gene: TRBD1
V gene: TRBV27
CDR3 protein: CASSLKATGISNQPQHF
CDR3 DNA: TGTGCCAGCAGTTTAAAAGCGACAGGGATTAGCAATCAGCCCCAGCATTTT

clone size: NA
J gene: TRBJ2-7
D gene: TRBD2
V gene: TRBV9
CDR3 protein: CASSSRPSGPSSYEQYF
CDR3 DNA: TGTGCCAGCAGCTCTCGCCCTAGCGGTCCCTCCTCCTACGAGCAGTACTTC

clone size: NA
J gene: TRBJ2-1
D gene: NA
V gene: TRBV3-1/TRBV3-2
CDR3 protein: CASSQGGRNEQFF
CDR3 DNA: TGTGCCAGCAGCCAAGGGGGGAGGAATGAGCAGTTCTTC

clone size: NA
J gene: TRBJ1-2
D gene: TRBD1
V gene: TRBV30
CDR3 protein: CAWSGQGYYGYTF
CDR3 DNA: TGTGCCTGGAGTGGACAGGGGTACTATGGCTACACCTTC

clone size: few
J gene: TRBJ2-3
D gene: TRBD2
V gene: TRBV6-4
CDR3 protein: CASSDGLAVTDTQYF
CDR3 DNA: TGTGCCAGCAGTGACGGACTAGCGGTCACAGATACGCAGTATTTT